Listed below are T cell receptor beta chains from one sample, sequenced in a study of monozygotic twins with inflammatory bowel disease. Reanalyzing the 5' RACE reads, TCRdb keeps one entry per CDR3 protein, without DNA. The sample includes under 200,000 distinct CDR3 sequences. Sequencing was performed on blood. The source is a human donor with ulcerative colitis or Crohn's disease, or a healthy co-twin of an affected twin (not recorded which). The CDR3 runs from the conserved cysteine through the conserved F or W.

V gene	J gene	CDR3 protein
TRBV19	TRBJ1-3	CASSNNIDLGNTIYF
TRBV20-1	TRBJ2-1	CSASYSASAYYNEQFF
TRBV5-1	TRBJ2-7	CASSLTGMAYEQYF
TRBV20-1	TRBJ2-7	CSARGLAGNNEQYF
TRBV6-2/TRBV6-3	TRBJ1-4	CASRRDATNEKLFF
TRBV30	TRBJ2-7	CAWSPQRTSAEQYF
TRBV30	TRBJ2-2	CAWTSQSGNTGELFF
TRBV12-3/TRBV12-4	TRBJ1-1	CASRPGQGFLEAFF
TRBV20-1	TRBJ2-1	CSARVSGSINEQFF
TRBV5-4	TRBJ2-5	CASSSGHLRETQYF
TRBV15	TRBJ2-7	CATSRDVASYEQYF
TRBV7-9	TRBJ2-7	CASSHDRPSYEQYF
TRBV20-1	TRBJ2-2	CSARDFRFANTGELFF
TRBV15	TRBJ1-2	CATSRGDSDIYTF
TRBV11-2	TRBJ1-2	CASSLGRTVYGYTF
TRBV29-1	TRBJ2-6	CSVEYGGSGANVLTF
TRBV14	TRBJ2-5	CASSQDIVRMETQYF
TRBV7-2	TRBJ2-3	CASSLHPSGSGDTQYF
TRBV7-9	TRBJ1-1	CASSPRTGVSTEAFF
TRBV5-1	TRBJ1-1	CASSRDRETFF
TRBV7-2	TRBJ2-3	CASSLGPWQGSTDTQYF
TRBV7-2	TRBJ2-1	CASSLEVAFYNEQFF
TRBV7-9	TRBJ1-6	CASSLRQGALSPLHF
TRBV10-3	TRBJ2-3	CAIRGTSGISTDTQYF
TRBV10-2	TRBJ1-2	CASSSSRTGLDNYGYTF
TRBV6-2/TRBV6-3	TRBJ1-2	CASSLPGDYGYTF
TRBV20-1	TRBJ2-4	CSARGRDRDRNIQYF